The rows below give T cell receptor beta chains drawn from one sample of a study of blood T cell repertoires in COVID-19. Some clones are missing from TCRdb's copy, which holds only in-frame ones; the method was immunoSEQ multiplex PCR. Here the sample spans over 70,000 clones, 91% being singletons. The sequencing input was peripheral blood. These receptors were taken from a man in his fifties with COVID-19, enrolled during active disease. CDR3s leave out the opening cysteine and the closing phenylalanine or tryptophan. D genes are given only for firm matches.

v_call	j_call	d_call	cdr3_aa
TRBV27	TRBJ2-7	TRBD2	ASSRLGGSSYEQY
TRBV30	TRBJ2-7	TRBD1	AWSPGQGAFEQY
TRBV7-8	TRBJ2-1	NA	ASSLVGRSEQF
TRBV4-1	TRBJ1-1	TRBD1	ASSQLTGIEAF
TRBV18	TRBJ2-5	TRBD1	ASSPGTGDQETQY
TRBV7-9	TRBJ1-2	TRBD1	ASSLRSGTGGGYGYT
TRBV9	TRBJ2-2	NA	ASSVGITGTSNTGELF
TRBV6-2/TRBV6-3	TRBJ2-3	TRBD2	ASSYIAGDFTDTQY
TRBV6-5	TRBJ2-1	NA	ASGSSLIDEQF
TRBV20-1	TRBJ1-1	NA	SAPKSAGSF
TRBV5-1	TRBJ2-5	TRBD2	ASSFMGGSTQETQY
TRBV11-3	TRBJ2-1	NA	ASSLGLAQNNEQF
TRBV2	TRBJ1-4	TRBD1	ASSATGTGAEKLF
TRBV7-8	TRBJ2-5	TRBD2	ASSLSRLAGRETQY
TRBV3-1/TRBV3-2	TRBJ2-5	TRBD1	ASRGTGGETQY
TRBV11-2	TRBJ1-1	TRBD1	ASSLQGDTEAF
TRBV5-6	TRBJ1-1	NA	ASSRGGGTEAF
TRBV30	TRBJ2-3	TRBD2	AWSRLAGTTDTQY
TRBV30	TRBJ1-4	NA	AWSRGDANEKLF
TRBV19	TRBJ2-2	TRBD1	ASSIRGVGTGKHTGELF
TRBV7-6	TRBJ1-5	NA	ASSPTGRDQPQH
TRBV3-1/TRBV3-2	TRBJ2-7	NA	ASSQTVGNRVGVGSYEQY
TRBV9	TRBJ2-7	NA	ASSEGGSVPAYEQY
TRBV27	TRBJ2-5	NA	ASSSRREETQY
TRBV9	TRBJ2-3	TRBD1	ASSPPRGTGGSVDTQY
TRBV6-4	TRBJ1-1	NA	ASSESPVNTEAF
TRBV28	TRBJ2-1	TRBD2	ASSLTGLVSEQF
TRBV10-1	TRBJ2-1	NA	ASSEAGGLNEQF
TRBV9	TRBJ2-1	NA	ASSVEHRPHSGGNEQF
TRBV5-3	TRBJ2-7	NA	ARSLADEQY
TRBV29-1	TRBJ2-3	NA	SVAELSTQY